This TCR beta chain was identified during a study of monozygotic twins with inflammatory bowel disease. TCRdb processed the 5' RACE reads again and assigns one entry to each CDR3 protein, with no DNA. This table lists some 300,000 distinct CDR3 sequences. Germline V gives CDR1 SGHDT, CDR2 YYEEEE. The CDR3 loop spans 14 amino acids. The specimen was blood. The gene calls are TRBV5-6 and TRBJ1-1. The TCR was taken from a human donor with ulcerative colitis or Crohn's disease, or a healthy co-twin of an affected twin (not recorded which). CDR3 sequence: CASSLERANTEAFF.